The 4 T cell receptor beta chains given below trace back to one sample, sequenced in a study of T cell repertoires in cytomegalovirus infection. MiXCR, run by TCRdb on the reads, gives a single entry per CDR3 protein. The sample lists about 110,000 distinct CDR3 sequences; approximately 28% were seen once. These TCRs' antigens remain unknown. This sample comprised CD8+ T cells from cultured PBMCs, obtained from culture after CMV antigen stimulation. The receptor source for this set is a human donor in good health (CMV status not recorded). Some clones in this sample may be carry-over from other donors' samples.

This clonotype was detected ten times or more. The chain links TRBV5-6 to TRBJ1-1; the D is unclear. CDR3 size: 12 residues. Germline lookup yields CDR1 SGHDT and CDR2 YYEEEE. With 3 bases removed from V and 5 bases from J, the gap between germline ends came to 8 bases. The CDR3: CASSWGGTEAFF. As DNA, the CDR3 is TGTGCCAGCAGCTGGGGTGGGACTGAAGCTTTCTTT.

At least ten counts were recorded for this clonotype. This chain joins TRBV7-9 and TRBJ2-7; D uncertain. V was pared by 1 base and J by 2 bases, with 9 bases between. The V gene's germline CDR1 is SEHNR and CDR2 FQNEAQ (reference sequence). This CDR3 region has 14 residues. The CDR3 region is CASSLDGITYEQYF. DNA for the CDR3: TGTGCCAGCAGCTTAGATGGGATTACCTACGAGCAGTACTTC.

This chain joins TRBV11-2 and TRBJ2-1; the match to TRBD1 covers 9 bases. There are 16 residues in the CDR3. Germline V lookup: CDR1 SGHAT, CDR2 FQNNGV. V lost 5 bases to trimming and J lost 6 bases; unmatched junction nucleotides: 11. Here the CDR3 DNA reads TGTGCCAGCAGCCTGACCGGGACAGGGTTCATCAATGAGCAGTTCTTC. It is translated as CASSLTGTGFINEQFF.

This clonotype has a handful of counts. The chain recombines TRBV7-9 with TRBJ2-1; D gene uncertain. V was clipped by 5 bases and J by 6 bases, with 11 bases between them. Germline-derived CDR1 and CDR2 are SEHNR and FQNEAQ (reference sequence). The CDR3 is 13 residues long. In nucleotides, the CDR3 is TGTGCCAGCAGCCCTAGACTTAGCAATGAGCAGTTCTTC. Its translation is CASSPRLSNEQFF.